This T cell receptor beta chain was sequenced during a study of blood T cell repertoires in COVID-19 (dated by TCRdb to the early 2020s). Study-level background: Collaborator samples came from the United States, Italy and Spain and covered acute and convalescent phases of COVID-19. A de-identified subject ID, COVID-19 status, age in years and sex were almost always included in the sample metadata. HLA class I and class II types, where available, came from metadata supplied by the sample provider rather than from assay-based typing. Subjects who had been exposed to COVID-19, were actively infected with it, or had recovered from it provided the deeply sampled blood TCRbeta repertoires that made up the dataset. Samples were obtained from the ongoing ImmuneRACE study (first 160 participants) and from 1,200 or so subjects provided by 6 global collaborators. The material from the prospective study consisted of cDNA or gDNA derived from T cells, B-cell-depleted T cells, or PBMCs. The repertoires were released in a freely available public database intended as a resource for research on the immune response to SARS-CoV-2.

Participants in the prospective study were aged roughly 18 to 95 years, lived in 20 to 30 United States geographic areas, and enrolled through a virtual design. To assign participants to cohorts, the prospective study relied on clinical history that participants themselves reported in a screening survey and a study questionnaire. Recovered participants in ImmuneRACE Cohort 3 were defined as having two consecutive negative NP/OP PCR tests, clearance from a healthcare professional, or resolution of symptoms. In the prospective study, whole blood, serum and a nasopharyngeal or oropharyngeal swab were collected from each participant by mobile phlebotomists. Prospective study participants could optionally give additional blood draws and questionnaires over a 2-month period. Prospective study blood samples were shipped either frozen or at room temperature before DNA extraction. In the germline V gene (reference sequence), CDR1 corresponds to GTSNPN and CDR2 to SVGIG. The trim is 0 bases for V and 0 bases for J, with a gap of 10 bases between the germline ends. Taken from cysteine to phenylalanine, the CDR3 has 15 residues. CDR3 DNA only is kept here, 45 bases in frame from base 1.

About this clone itself: Its specific antigen is unknown. No much larger clone is present one base from it, and per-base qualities are unavailable.

The immunoSEQ Assay, a bias-controlled multiplex PCR, was used to amplify TCRbeta CDR3 regions from genomic DNA. In the original analysis: The number of nucleated cells in each sample was estimated from the amplification of reference gene primers within the assay. To quantify the absolute abundance of each unique TCRbeta CDR3 rearrangement, sequence reads were collapsed and filtered. Productive Simpson clonality was computed per sample as the square root of Simpson's diversity index over productive rearrangements. TCRdb holds this immuneACCESS table with in-frame rearrangements only. Some clones are missing; in checked studies, unresolved V genes explain under half, and the rest has no known cause. V and J calls and clone size come straight from that table; D and trimming were deduced from the DNA. This sample holds approximately 150,000 clones; 80% to 90% were observed only once. The ten largest clonotypes hold over 12% of the sample.

Overall results and qualifications from the work: The amount of clinical and demographic metadata varied by source and participant and was provided uncurated.

This receptor was obtained from a man aged 45-60 years who had recovered from COVID-19. The rearranged segments are TRBV30 and TRBJ2-3, with no confidently assigned D gene. Sequencing used PBMCs or T cells enriched from blood (not recorded which). The CDR3 has the sequence CAWSVLMTSTDTQYF. The DNA sequence follows: TGTGCCTGGAGTGTACTTATGACTAGCACAGATACGCAGTATTTT.